The following is a T cell receptor beta chain sequence with its context. Its antigen remains unidentified. These data are taken from a study of blood T cells in healthy people across ages. Study context: Researchers report that template switching captured about one barcoded beta molecule per two T cells. Whole-study findings and limits: Underestimates were what the diversity estimates from one million T cells were considered to be.

A sample-barcoded 5' primer and a J-beta primer mix were used in a second PCR of about 7 to 12 cycles. TCRdb independently ran MiXCR on the 5' RACE reads; one entry per CDR3 protein. The sample includes some 640,000 distinct CDR3 sequences, roughly 50% seen only once; the top ten take about 32%. Drawing of peripheral blood yielded roughly 10 milliliters from each donor. CDR3 length: 14 amino acids. Germline V gene data show CDR1 as LNHDA and CDR2 as SQIVND (reference sequence). The rearrangement uses TRBV19 and TRBJ2-5, with 7 bases matching TRBD1. TRBJ2-7 explains the end of the DNA better; the J call may be wrong. This clonotype originated in a woman aged 60-75 years in good health. Sequencing was carried out using blood. In nucleotides, the CDR3 is TGTGCCAGTAGCCAGACCCGACAGGGCGGCGAGCAGTACTTC. Its protein is CASSQTRQGGEQYF.